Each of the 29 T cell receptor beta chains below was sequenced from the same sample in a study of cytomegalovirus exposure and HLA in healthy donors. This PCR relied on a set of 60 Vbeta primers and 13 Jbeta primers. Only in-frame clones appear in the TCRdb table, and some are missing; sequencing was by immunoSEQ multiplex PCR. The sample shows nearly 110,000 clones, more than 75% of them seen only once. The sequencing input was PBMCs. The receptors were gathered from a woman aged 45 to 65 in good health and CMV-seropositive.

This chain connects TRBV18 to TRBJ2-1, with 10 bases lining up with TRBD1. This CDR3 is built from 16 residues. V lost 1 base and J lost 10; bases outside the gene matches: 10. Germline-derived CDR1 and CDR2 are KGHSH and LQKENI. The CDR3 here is CASSPRQGAPRSEQFF. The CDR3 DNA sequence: TGTGCCAGCTCACCACGACAGGGGGCGCCCCGATCAGAGCAGTTCTTC.

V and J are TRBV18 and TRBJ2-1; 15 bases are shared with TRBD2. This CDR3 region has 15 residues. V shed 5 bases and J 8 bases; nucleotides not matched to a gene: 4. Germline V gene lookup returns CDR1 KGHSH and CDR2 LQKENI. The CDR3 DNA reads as TGTGCCAGCTCATCAGGGACTAGCGGGGGGTATGAGCAGTTCTTC. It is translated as CASSSGTSGGYEQFF.

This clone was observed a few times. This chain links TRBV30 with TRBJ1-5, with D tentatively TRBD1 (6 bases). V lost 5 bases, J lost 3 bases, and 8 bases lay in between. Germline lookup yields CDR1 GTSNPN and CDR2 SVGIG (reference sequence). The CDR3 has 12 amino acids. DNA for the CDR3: TGTGCCTGGGGACAGTACAATCAGCCCCAGCATTTT. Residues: CAWGQYNQPQHF.

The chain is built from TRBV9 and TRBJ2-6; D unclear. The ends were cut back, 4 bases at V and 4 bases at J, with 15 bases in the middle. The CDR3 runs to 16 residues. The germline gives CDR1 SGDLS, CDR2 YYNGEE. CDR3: CASSIYRGGGANVLTF. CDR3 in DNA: TGTGCCAGCAGCATTTACCGAGGTGGCGGGGCCAACGTCCTGACTTTC. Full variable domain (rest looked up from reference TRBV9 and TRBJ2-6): DSGVTQTPKHLITATGQRVTLRCSPRSGDLSVYWYQQSLDQGLQFLIQYYNGEERAKGNILERFSAQQFPDLHSELNLSSLELGDSALYFCASSIYRGGGANVLTFGAGSRLTVL.

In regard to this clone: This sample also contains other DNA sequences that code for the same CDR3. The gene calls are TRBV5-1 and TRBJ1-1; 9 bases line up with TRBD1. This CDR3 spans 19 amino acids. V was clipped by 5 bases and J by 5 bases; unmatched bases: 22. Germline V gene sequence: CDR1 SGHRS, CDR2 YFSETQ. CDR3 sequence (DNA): TGCGCCAGCAGTTTCCGGGACAGGGCATTCGGCCAAGGAAGGACTGAAGCTTTCTTT. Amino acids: CASSFRDRAFGQGRTEAFF.

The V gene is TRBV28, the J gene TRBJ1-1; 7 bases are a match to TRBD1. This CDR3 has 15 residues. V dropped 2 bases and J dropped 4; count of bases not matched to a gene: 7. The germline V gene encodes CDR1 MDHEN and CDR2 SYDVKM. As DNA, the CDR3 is TGTGCCAGCAGTTTACTGACAGAGGGGGCCACTGAAGCTTTCTTT. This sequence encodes CASSLLTEGATEAFF.

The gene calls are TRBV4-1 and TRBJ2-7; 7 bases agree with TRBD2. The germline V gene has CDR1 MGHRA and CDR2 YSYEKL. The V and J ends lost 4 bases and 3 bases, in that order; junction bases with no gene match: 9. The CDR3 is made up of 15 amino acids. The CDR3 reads CASSLPGRGDYEQYF. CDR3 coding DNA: TGCGCCAGCAGCCTCCCTGGACGGGGGGACTACGAGCAGTACTTC.

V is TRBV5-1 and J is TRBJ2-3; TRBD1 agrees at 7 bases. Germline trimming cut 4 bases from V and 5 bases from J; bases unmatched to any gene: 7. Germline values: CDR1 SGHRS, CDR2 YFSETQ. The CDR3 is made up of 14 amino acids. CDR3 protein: CASSPGQSEDTQYF. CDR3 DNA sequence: TGCGCCAGCAGCCCGGGACAGTCGGAAGATACGCAGTATTTT.

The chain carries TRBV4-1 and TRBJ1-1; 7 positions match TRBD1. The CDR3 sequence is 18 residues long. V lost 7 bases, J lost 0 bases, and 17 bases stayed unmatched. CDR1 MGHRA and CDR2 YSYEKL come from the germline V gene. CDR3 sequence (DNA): TGCGCCAGCACCCGACTGTCTTTACAGGGGCCTATGAACACTGAAGCTTTCTTT. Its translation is CASTRLSLQGPMNTEAFF.

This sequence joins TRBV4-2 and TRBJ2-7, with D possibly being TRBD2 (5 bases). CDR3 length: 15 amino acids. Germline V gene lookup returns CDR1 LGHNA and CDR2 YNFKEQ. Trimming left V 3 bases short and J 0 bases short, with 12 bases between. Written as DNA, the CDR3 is TGTGCCAGCAGCCATGGACTTGGGAGCTCCTACGAGCAGTACTTC. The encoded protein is CASSHGLGSSYEQYF.

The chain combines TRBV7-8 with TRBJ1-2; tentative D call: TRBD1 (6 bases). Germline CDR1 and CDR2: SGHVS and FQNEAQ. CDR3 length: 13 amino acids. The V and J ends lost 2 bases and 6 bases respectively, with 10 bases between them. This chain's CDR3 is CASSLIRGDGYTF. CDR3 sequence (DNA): TGTGCCAGCAGCTTAATCAGGGGTGATGGCTACACCTTC.

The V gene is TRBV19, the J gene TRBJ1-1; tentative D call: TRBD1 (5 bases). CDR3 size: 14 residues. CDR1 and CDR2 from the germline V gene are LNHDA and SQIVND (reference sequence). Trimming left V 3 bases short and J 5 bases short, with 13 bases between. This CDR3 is CASSITGGRTEAFF. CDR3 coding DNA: TGTGCCAGTAGTATCACAGGCGGAAGGACTGAAGCTTTCTTT.

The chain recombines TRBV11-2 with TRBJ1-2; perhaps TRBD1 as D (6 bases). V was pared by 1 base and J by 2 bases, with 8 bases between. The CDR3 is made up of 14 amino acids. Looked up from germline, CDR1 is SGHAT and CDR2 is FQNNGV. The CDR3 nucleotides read TGTGCCAGCAGCTTAGTGGACAGCAACTATGGCTACACCTTC. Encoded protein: CASSLVDSNYGYTF.

The CDR3 loop is CASSYREGGNQPQHF. For the CDR3, the DNA is TGTGCCAGCAGTTATAGGGAGGGCGGCAATCAGCCCCAGCATTTT. The chain employs TRBV6-5 and TRBJ1-5; unclear D gene. The CDR3 contains 15 residues. Looked up from germline, CDR1 is MNHEY and CDR2 is SVGAGI. Trimming took off 3 bases at V and 2 bases at J, with 11 bases between the two ends.

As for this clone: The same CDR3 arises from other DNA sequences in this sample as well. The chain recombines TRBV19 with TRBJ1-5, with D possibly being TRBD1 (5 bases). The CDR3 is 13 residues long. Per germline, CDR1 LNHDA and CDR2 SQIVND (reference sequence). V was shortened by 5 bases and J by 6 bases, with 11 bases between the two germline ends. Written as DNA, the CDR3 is TGTGCCAGTAGTGAGCAGGGAGGTCAGCCCCAGCATTTT. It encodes CASSEQGGQPQHF.

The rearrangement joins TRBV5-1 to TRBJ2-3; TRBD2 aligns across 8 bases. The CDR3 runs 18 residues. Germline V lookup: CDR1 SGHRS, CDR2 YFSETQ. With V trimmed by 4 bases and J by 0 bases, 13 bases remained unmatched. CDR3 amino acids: CASSPILAGRFSTDTQYF. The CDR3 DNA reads TGCGCCAGCAGCCCGATCCTAGCGGGCCGCTTCAGCACAGATACGCAGTATTTT.

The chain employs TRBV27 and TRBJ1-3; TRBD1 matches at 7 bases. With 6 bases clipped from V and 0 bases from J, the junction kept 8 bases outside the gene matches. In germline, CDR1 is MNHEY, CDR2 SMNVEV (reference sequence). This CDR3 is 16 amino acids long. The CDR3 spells CASSRDRPFSGNTIYF. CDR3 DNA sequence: TGTGCCAGCAGCCGGGACAGACCCTTCTCTGGAAACACCATATATTTT.

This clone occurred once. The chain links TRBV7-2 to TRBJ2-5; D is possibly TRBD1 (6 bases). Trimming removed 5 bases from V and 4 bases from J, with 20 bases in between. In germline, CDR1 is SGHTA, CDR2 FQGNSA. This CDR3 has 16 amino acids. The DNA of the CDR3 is TGTGCCAGCAGCCCAGGGCCTGTGGGGGCCGGAGAGACCCAGTACTTC. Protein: CASSPGPVGAGETQYF.

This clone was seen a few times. CDR3 residues: CASSEAWQLRGGYTF. The CDR3 DNA follows: TGTGCCAGCAGTGAAGCGTGGCAGCTCAGAGGTGGCTACACCTTC. This chain links TRBV2 with TRBJ1-2; D gene ambiguous. The CDR3 is made up of 15 amino acids. Germline V gene data show CDR1 as SNHLY and CDR2 as FYNNEI. V was trimmed by 0 bases and J by 7 bases, leaving 15 bases between them.

The CDR3 DNA reads as TGTTCCGGCCGGGACAGGGGGCTAGGTGGCGTCAACGAGCAGTACTTC. This gives the protein CSGRDRGLGGVNEQYF. V gene TRBV7-9 combines with J gene TRBJ2-7, with 12 bases identical to TRBD1. CDR3 length equals 16 residues. Germline-derived CDR1 and CDR2 are SEHNR and FQNEAQ (reference sequence). Full variable domain (outside the CDR3, taken from reference TRBV7-9 and TRBJ2-7): DTGVSQNPRHKITKRGQNVTFRCDPISEHNRLYWYRQTLGQGPEFLTYFQNEAQLEKSRLLSDRFSAERPKGSFSTLEIQRTEQGDSAMYLCSGRDRGLGGVNEQYFGPGTRLTVT.

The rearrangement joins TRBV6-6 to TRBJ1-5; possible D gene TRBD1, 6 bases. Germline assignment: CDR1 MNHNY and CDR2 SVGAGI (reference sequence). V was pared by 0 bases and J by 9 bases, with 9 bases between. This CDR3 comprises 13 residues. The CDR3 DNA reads TGTGCCAGCAGTTACTCGGGACAATCGCCCCAGCATTTT. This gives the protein CASSYSGQSPQHF.

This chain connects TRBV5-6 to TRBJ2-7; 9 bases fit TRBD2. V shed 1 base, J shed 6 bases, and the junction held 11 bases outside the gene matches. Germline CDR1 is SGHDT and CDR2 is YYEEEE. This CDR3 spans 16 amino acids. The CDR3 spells CASSLWAGGPAGEQYF. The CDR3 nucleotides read TGTGCCAGCAGCTTGTGGGCGGGGGGGCCGGCGGGCGAGCAGTACTTC.

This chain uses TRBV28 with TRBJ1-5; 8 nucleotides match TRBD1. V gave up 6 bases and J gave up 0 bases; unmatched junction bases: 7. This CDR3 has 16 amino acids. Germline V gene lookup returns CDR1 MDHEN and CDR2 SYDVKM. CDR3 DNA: TGTGCCAGCAGCTTAACAGGGGGTTATAGCAATCAGCCCCAGCATTTT. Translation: CASSLTGGYSNQPQHF.

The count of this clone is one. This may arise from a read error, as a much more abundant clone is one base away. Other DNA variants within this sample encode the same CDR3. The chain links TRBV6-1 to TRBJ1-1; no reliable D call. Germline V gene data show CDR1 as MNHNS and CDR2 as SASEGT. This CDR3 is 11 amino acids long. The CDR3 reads CASLSVAEAFF. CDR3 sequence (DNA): TGTGCCAGCCTGTCCGTCGCTGAAGCTTTTTTT.

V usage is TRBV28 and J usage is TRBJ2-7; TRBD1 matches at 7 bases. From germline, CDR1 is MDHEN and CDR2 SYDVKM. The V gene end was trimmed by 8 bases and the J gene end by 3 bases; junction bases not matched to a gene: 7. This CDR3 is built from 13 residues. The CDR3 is CASRTGGFYEQYF. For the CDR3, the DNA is TGTGCCAGCCGGACAGGAGGCTTCTACGAGCAGTACTTC.

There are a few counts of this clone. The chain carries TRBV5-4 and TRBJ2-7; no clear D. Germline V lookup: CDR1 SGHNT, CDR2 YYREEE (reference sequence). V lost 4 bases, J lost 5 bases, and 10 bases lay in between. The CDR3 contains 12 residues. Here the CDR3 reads CASSRALDEQYF. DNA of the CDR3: TGTGCCAGCAGCCGTGCCCTAGACGAGCAGTACTTC.

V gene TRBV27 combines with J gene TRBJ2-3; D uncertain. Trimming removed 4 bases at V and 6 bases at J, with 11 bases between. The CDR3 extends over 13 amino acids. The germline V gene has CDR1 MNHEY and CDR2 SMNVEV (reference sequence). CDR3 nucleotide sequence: TGTGCCAGCAGTTCGATAGCCTTCGATACGCAGTATTTT. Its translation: CASSSIAFDTQYF.

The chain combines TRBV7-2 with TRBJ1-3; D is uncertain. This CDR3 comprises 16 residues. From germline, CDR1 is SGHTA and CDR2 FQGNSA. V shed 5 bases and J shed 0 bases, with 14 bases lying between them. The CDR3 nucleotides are TGTGCCAGCAGCGTAGACGGAGGCCTCTCTGGAAACACCATATATTTT. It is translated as CASSVDGGLSGNTIYF.

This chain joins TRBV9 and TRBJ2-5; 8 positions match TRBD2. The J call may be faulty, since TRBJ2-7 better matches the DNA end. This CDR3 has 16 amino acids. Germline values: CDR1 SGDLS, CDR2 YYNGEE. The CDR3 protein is CASSGRRLAGIYEQYF. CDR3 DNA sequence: TGTGCCAGCAGCGGCCGGAGGCTAGCGGGTATCTACGAGCAGTACTTC.